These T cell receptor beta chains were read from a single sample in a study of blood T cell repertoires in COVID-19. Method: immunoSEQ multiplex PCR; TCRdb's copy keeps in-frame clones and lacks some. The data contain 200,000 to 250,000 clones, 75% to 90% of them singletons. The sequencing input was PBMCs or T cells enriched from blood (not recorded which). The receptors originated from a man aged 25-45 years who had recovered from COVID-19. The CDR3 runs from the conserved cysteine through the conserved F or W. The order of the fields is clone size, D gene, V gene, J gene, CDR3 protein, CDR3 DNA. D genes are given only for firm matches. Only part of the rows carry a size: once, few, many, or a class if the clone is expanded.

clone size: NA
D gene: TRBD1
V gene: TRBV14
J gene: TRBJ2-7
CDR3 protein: CASSQRTGAPREQYF
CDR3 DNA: TGTGCCAGCAGCCAACGAACAGGGGCCCCGCGCGAGCAGTACTTC

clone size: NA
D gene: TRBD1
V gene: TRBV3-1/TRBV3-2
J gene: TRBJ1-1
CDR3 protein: CASSQDRQGVLNTEAFF
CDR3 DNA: TGTGCCAGCAGCCAAGACAGACAGGGGGTGTTGAACACTGAAGCTTTCTTT

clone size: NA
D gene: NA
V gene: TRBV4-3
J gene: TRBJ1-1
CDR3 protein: CASSPGRGNTEAFF
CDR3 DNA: TGCGCCAGCAGCCCAGGGAGGGGGAACACTGAAGCTTTCTTT

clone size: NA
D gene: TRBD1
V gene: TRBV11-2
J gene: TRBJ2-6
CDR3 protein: CASSSGTGSGANVLTF
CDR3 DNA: TGTGCCAGCAGCTCCGGGACAGGGTCCGGGGCCAACGTCCTGACTTTC

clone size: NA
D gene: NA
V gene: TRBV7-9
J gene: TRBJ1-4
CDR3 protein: CASSFPGATNEKLFF
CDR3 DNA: TGTGCCAGCAGCTTTCCCGGGGCAACTAATGAAAAACTGTTTTTT

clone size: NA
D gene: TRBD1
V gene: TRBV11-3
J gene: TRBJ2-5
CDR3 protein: CASSSRTGGVETQYF
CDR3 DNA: TGTGCCAGCAGCTCGCGGACAGGGGGAGTAGAGACCCAGTACTTC

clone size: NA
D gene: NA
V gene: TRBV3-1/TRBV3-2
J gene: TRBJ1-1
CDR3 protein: CASSKGENTEAFF
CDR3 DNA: TGTGCCAGCAGCAAGGGGGAGAACACTGAAGCTTTCTTT

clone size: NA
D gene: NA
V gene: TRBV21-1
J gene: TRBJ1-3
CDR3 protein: CASSKGDRVPGNTIYF
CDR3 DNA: TGTGCCAGCAGCAAAGGGGACAGGGTTCCTGGAAACACCATATATTTT

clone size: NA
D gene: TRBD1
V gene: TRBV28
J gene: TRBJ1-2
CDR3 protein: CASSPGTGVNYGYTF
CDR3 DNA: TGTGCCAGTTCCCCCGGGACAGGGGTAAACTATGGCTACACCTTC

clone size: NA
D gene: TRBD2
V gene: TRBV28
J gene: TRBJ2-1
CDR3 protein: CASRTSGSEQFF
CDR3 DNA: TGTGCCAGCAGAACTAGCGGGTCAGAGCAGTTCTTC

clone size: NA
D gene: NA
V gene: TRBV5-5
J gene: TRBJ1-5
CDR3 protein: CASSLDAGINQPQHF
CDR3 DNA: TGTGCCAGCAGCTTGGACGCGGGGATTAATCAGCCCCAGCATTTT

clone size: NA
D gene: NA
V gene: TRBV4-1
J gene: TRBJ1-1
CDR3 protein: CASRTITGWTEAFF
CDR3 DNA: TGCGCCAGCAGGACTATAACAGGGTGGACTGAAGCTTTCTTT

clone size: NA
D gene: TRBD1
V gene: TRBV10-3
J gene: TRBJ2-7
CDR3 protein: CAISGQGNSYEQYF
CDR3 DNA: TGTGCCATCAGCGGACAGGGAAACTCCTACGAGCAGTACTTC

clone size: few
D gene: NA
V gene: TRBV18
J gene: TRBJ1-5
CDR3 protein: CASSPRAGVDQPQHF
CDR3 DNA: TGTGCCAGCTCACCTAGGGCAGGGGTCGATCAGCCCCAGCATTTT

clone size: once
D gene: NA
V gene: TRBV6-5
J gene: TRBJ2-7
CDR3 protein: CASSYDTNYEQYF
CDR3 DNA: TGTGCCAGCAGTTACGACACAAACTACGAGCAGTACTTC

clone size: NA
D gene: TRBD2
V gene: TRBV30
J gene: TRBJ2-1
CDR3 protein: CAWITGTSFNEQFF
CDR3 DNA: TGTGCCTGGATCACCGGGACTAGTTTCAATGAGCAGTTCTTC